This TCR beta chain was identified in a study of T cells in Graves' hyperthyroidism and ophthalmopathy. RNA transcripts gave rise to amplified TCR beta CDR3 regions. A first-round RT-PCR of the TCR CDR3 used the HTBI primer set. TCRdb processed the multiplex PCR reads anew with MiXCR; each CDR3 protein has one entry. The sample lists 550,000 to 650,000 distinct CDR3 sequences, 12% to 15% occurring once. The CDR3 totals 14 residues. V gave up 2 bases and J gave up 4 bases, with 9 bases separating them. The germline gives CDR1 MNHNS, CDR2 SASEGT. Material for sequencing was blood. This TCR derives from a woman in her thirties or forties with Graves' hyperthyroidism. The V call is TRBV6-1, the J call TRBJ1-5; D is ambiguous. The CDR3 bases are TGTGCCAGCAGTGAATTCCCGGGAAATCAGCCCCAGCATTTT. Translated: CASSEFPGNQPQHF.